This TCR beta chain was recovered during a study of shared clonotypes between healthy human individuals. Germline loops: CDR1 MNHNY, CDR2 SVGAGI (reference sequence). The V end was cut by 6 bases, the J end by 4 bases, with 18 bases between. CDR3 length equals 16 residues. The DNA input per sorted-subset replicate PCR was about 220 ng, corresponding to around 30,000 T cell genomes. Sequenced by immunoSEQ multiplex PCR; TCRdb stores in-frame clones only, minus some. The sample shows approximately 940,000 clones, 76% of them seen only once. This sequence originates from a man between 18 and 29 years old in good health. The V and J genes are TRBV6-6 and TRBJ1-4, with a weak D call TRBD1 (5 bases). Sequencing was performed on memory CD4+ T cells sorted from blood. As for subset: CD45RA-negative fraction. The CDR3 loop is CASSPPVDRLNEKLFF. The CDR3 DNA follows: TGTGCCAGCAGCCCTCCCGTCGACAGACTTAATGAAAAACTGTTTTTT.